The 20 T cell receptor beta chains reported below all come from one sample, sequenced in a study of cytomegalovirus exposure and HLA in healthy donors. Amplification used 60 Vbeta primers and 13 Jbeta primers. Produced via immunoSEQ multiplex PCR; TCRdb's table is partial and in-frame only. This table holds 180,000 or so clones, 75% to 80% found once. Sequencing used PBMCs. The receptors come from a man aged 40-49 years in good health and CMV-seropositive.

The chain has TRBV15 and TRBJ2-2; 7 nucleotides line up with TRBD2. The J segment lost 1 base and the V segment lost 1 base, leaving 3 bases of the junction unmatched. The CDR3 has 16 amino acids. Germline V gives CDR1 LNHNV, CDR2 YYDKDF (reference sequence). CDR3 residues: CATSRGGGLNTGELFF. The CDR3 DNA follows: TGTGCCACCAGCAGAGGGGGGGGACTGAACACCGGGGAGCTGTTTTTT.

The chain employs TRBV30 and TRBJ1-3; weak D call: TRBD1 (5 bases). CDR1 and CDR2 (germline): GTSNPN, SVGIG (reference sequence). V dropped 0 bases and J dropped 4 bases, with 10 bases sitting between them. This CDR3 is built from 14 residues. CDR3 protein: CAWSVSTEGNTIYF. DNA of the CDR3: TGTGCCTGGAGTGTATCGACAGAAGGAAACACCATATATTTT.

This clone was observed a handful of times. The V gene is TRBV27, the J gene TRBJ1-6; 7 bases match TRBD1. The CDR3 has 14 amino acids. V gave up 4 bases and J gave up 9 bases; unmatched junction bases: 6. The V gene's germline CDR1 is MNHEY and CDR2 SMNVEV (reference sequence). The CDR3 region is CASSSDRTGSPLHF. CDR3 DNA sequence: TGTGCCAGCAGTTCGGACAGGACGGGTTCACCCCTCCACTTT.

The chain recombines TRBV6-5 with TRBJ1-1, with D possibly being TRBD1 (6 bases). Germline CDR1 is MNHEY and CDR2 is SVGAGI. The V end was cut by 0 bases, the J end by 8 bases, with 16 bases between. The CDR3 extends over 15 amino acids. Here the CDR3 reads CASSYSMSRTEEAFF. The DNA for the CDR3 is TGTGCCAGCAGTTACTCGATGTCTAGGACAGAGGAAGCTTTCTTT.

The chain uses TRBV5-1 and TRBJ2-1, with D possibly being TRBD1 (5 bases). CDR3 length: 12 amino acids. Trimming stripped 1 base from V and 8 bases from J, with 7 bases between. Germline V gives CDR1 SGHRS, CDR2 YFSETQ. The CDR3 here is CASSLQGYEQFF. The CDR3 DNA is TGCGCCAGCAGCTTGCAGGGTTATGAGCAGTTCTTC.

This sequence joins TRBV5-1 and TRBJ2-1, with TRBD2 matching over 7 bases. Germline V CDR1 and CDR2: SGHRS, YFSETQ. The junction had 5 bases not matched to a gene; V was cut back by 4 bases and J by 7 bases. The CDR3 runs to 13 residues. The CDR3 DNA is TGCGCCAGCAGCACCGGGACTACTAATGAGCAGTTCTTC. Amino acid sequence: CASSTGTTNEQFF.

V usage is TRBV2 and J usage is TRBJ2-1; 9 nucleotides line up with TRBD1. This CDR3 is built from 13 residues. In germline, CDR1 is SNHLY, CDR2 FYNNEI. V was clipped by 10 bases and J by 8 bases; unmatched bases: 9. CDR3 protein: CATTGDRAYEQFF. The CDR3 nucleotides read TGTGCCACAACCGGGGACAGGGCTTATGAGCAGTTCTTC.

A word on this clone: Distinct nucleotide sequences in the sample also encode this CDR3. The chain has TRBV28 and TRBJ2-1; TRBD2 matches 8 bases. The CDR3 is 15 amino acids. Germline V CDR1 and CDR2: MDHEN, SYDVKM. Trimming took 5 bases from V and 5 from J; bases not matched to a gene: 8. CDR3 protein: CASSPTSGAHNEQFF. In DNA, the CDR3 is TGTGCCAGCAGTCCCACTAGCGGAGCCCACAATGAGCAGTTCTTC. The whole variable domain, remainder taken from reference TRBV28 and TRBJ2-1, is DVKVTQSSRYLVKRTGEKVFLECVQDMDHENMFWYRQDPGLGLRLIYFSYDVKMKEKGDIPEGYSVSREKKERFSLILESASTNQTSMYLCASSPTSGAHNEQFFGPGTRLTVL.

The CDR3: CASSLLQGTEAFF. DNA for the CDR3: TGCGCCAGCAGCTTACTACAGGGCACTGAAGCTTTCTTT. The genes are TRBV5-1 and TRBJ1-1; weak D call: TRBD1 (6 bases). Germline loops: CDR1 SGHRS, CDR2 YFSETQ. V lost 2 bases to trimming and J lost 4 bases, with 9 bases between them. This CDR3 has 13 amino acids.

This clone was counted only a few times. CDR3 protein: CASSYSNRGYGYTF. In DNA form, the CDR3 reads TGTGCCAGCAGTTACTCGAACAGGGGTTATGGCTACACCTTC. This chain uses TRBV6-6 with TRBJ1-2; TRBD1 aligns across 7 bases. Germline CDR1 and CDR2: MNHNY and SVGAGI (reference sequence). CDR3 length equals 14 residues. Trimming removed 0 bases from V and 5 bases from J; junction bases left unmatched: 3.

This clone was counted a single time. The V and J genes are TRBV12-5 and TRBJ1-2; tentative D call: TRBD1 (5 bases). The V gene's germline CDR1 is LGHNT and CDR2 FRNRAP. The ends were cut back, 4 bases at V and 4 bases at J, with 19 bases in the middle. The CDR3 is 16 residues long. The CDR3 DNA sequence: TGTGCTAGTGGTTACCACCTAGCGGCCGGGGCCTATGGCTACACCTTC. It encodes CASGYHLAAGAYGYTF.

The gene calls are TRBV5-1 and TRBJ2-2, with 9 bases lining up with TRBD1. The CDR3 has 14 residues. V was pared by 7 bases and J by 7 bases, with 8 bases of the junction left unmatched. The germline V gene encodes CDR1 SGHRS and CDR2 YFSETQ. The CDR3, as DNA: TGCGCCAGCGCAAAGGGGACAGGGATCGGGGAGCTGTTTTTT. Translation: CASAKGTGIGELFF. The variable domain in full, with the rest retrieved from reference TRBV5-1 and TRBJ2-2, is KAGVTQTPRYLIKTRGQQVTLSCSPISGHRSVSWYQQTPGQGLQFLFEYFSETQRNKGNFPGRFSGRQFSNSRSEMNVSTLELGDSALYLCASAKGTGIGELFFGEGSRLTVL.

The V and J genes are TRBV5-1 and TRBJ2-7; TRBD1 matches at 7 bases. This CDR3 comprises 15 residues. CDR1 SGHRS and CDR2 YFSETQ come from the germline V gene. Trimming cost V 4 bases and J 12 bases; bases outside gene matches: 19. The CDR3 DNA reads TGCGCCAGCAGCCCGTTGACAGGGTCGACTCCGATAGCGTACTTC. Amino acids: CASSPLTGSTPIAYF.

The chain recombines TRBV5-1 with TRBJ2-1, with 14 positions matching TRBD2. Unmatched junction bases numbered 9, after V lost 7 bases and J lost 9 bases. Germline CDR1 is SGHRS and CDR2 is YFSETQ. The CDR3 sequence is 15 residues long. The CDR3: CASFPQGTSGGEQFF. The CDR3, as DNA: TGCGCCAGCTTCCCACAGGGGACTAGCGGGGGTGAGCAGTTCTTC.

The J gene is TRBJ2-7, the V gene TRBV6-1; a possible D gene is TRBD1 (6 bases). V lost 4 bases to trimming and J lost 6 bases, with 19 bases between them. The CDR3 is 15 amino acids. Germline V gives CDR1 MNHNS, CDR2 SASEGT. The CDR3 loop is CASSGPRTEWREQYF. The CDR3 DNA reads as TGTGCCAGCAGTGGACCCCGGACAGAGTGGCGCGAGCAGTACTTC.

The gene calls are TRBV27 and TRBJ2-7; 10 bases map to TRBD2. Germline values: CDR1 MNHEY, CDR2 SMNVEV (reference sequence). This CDR3 spans 15 amino acids. The V and J ends lost 3 bases and 4 bases, in that order; junction bases with no gene match: 6. Written as DNA, the CDR3 is TGTGCCAGCAGTTTCTCTAGCGGGAGTACTTACGAGCAGTACTTC. Translation: CASSFSSGSTYEQYF.

V usage is TRBV7-9 and J usage is TRBJ2-1; D call uncertain. The CDR3 contains 15 residues. Trimming removed 1 base at V and 2 bases at J, with 9 bases between. Germline CDR1 and CDR2: SEHNR and FQNEAQ (reference sequence). This CDR3 reads CASSLDSEAYNEQFF. CDR3 coding DNA: TGTGCCAGCAGCTTAGACTCAGAGGCCTACAATGAGCAGTTCTTC.

This sequence joins TRBV7-2 and TRBJ2-7, with D uncertain. Trimming took off 3 bases at V and 3 bases at J, with 9 bases between the two ends. Germline CDR1 SGHTA, CDR2 FQGNSA. The CDR3 is made up of 13 amino acids. Written as DNA, the CDR3 is TGTGCCAGCAGCTTCCCCCCAGTCTACGAGCAGTACTTC. Its protein product is CASSFPPVYEQYF. Together with reference TRBV7-2 and TRBJ2-7, the CDR3 gives the full variable domain: GAGVSQSPSNKVTEKGKDVELRCDPISGHTALYWYRQSLGQGLEFLIYFQGNSAPDKSGLPSDRFSAERTGGSVSTLTIQRTQQEDSAVYLCASSFPPVYEQYFGPGTRLTVT.

This chain joins TRBV6-4 and TRBJ2-3; 8 nucleotides align to TRBD2. This CDR3 has 13 residues. Trimming at V came to 8 bases and at J to 2 bases, leaving 3 bases not matched to a gene. The germline gives CDR1 MRHNA, CDR2 SNTAGT. CDR3 protein: CASAAGDTDTQYF. The CDR3 nucleotides are TGTGCCAGCGCAGCGGGGGACACAGATACGCAGTATTTT.

The V call is TRBV13, the J call TRBJ2-7; 9 bases are shared with TRBD1. Germline V gene lookup returns CDR1 PRHDT and CDR2 FYEKMQ (reference sequence). The length of the CDR3 is 15 residues. The ends lost 0 bases at V and 0 bases at J; junction bases unmatched: 0. The CDR3 DNA is TGTGCCAGCAGCTTAGGGACAGGGGGCTCCTACGAGCAGTACTTC. Its protein product is CASSLGTGGSYEQYF. Full variable domain (outside the CDR3, taken from reference TRBV13 and TRBJ2-7): AAGVIQSPRHLIKEKRETATLKCYPIPRHDTVYWYQQGPGQDPQFLISFYEKMQSDKGSIPDRFSAQQFSDYHSELNMSSLELGDSALYFCASSLGTGGSYEQYFGPGTRLTVT.